These 9 T cell receptor beta chains came from one sample sequenced in a study of T cells in Graves' hyperthyroidism and ophthalmopathy. What was amplified from RNA transcripts were TCR beta CDR3 regions. Using the HTBI primer set, a first-round RT-PCR was run on the TCR CDR3. One entry per CDR3 protein, called by TCRdb with MiXCR from the multiplex PCR reads. This table has over 400,000 distinct CDR3 sequences, 14% to 15% appearing once. The specimen was blood. These receptor sequences come from a man between 18 and 35 years old with Graves' ophthalmopathy.

The genes are TRBV4-2 and TRBJ1-4, with a weak D call TRBD1 (5 bases). CDR1 and CDR2 (germline): LGHNA, YNFKEQ. CDR3 size: 16 residues. V gave up 0 bases and J gave up 5 bases, with 13 bases separating them. CDR3 region: CASSQDAAGTNEKLFF. The CDR3 DNA reads TGTGCCAGCAGCCAAGATGCGGCAGGGACCAATGAAAAACTGTTTTTT.

There are many counts of this clonotype. V is TRBV5-1 and J is TRBJ2-1, with D uncertain. The CDR3 has 14 residues. V lost 0 bases, J lost 7 bases, and 11 bases lay in between. Looked up from germline, CDR1 is SGHRS and CDR2 is YFSETQ. In nucleotides, the CDR3 is TGCGCCAGCAGCTTGGAGATTTCCAGTAATGAGCAGTTCTTC. Translation gives CASSLEISSNEQFF.

This clonotype has a count of ten or more. The rearrangement joins TRBV7-9 to TRBJ2-7; D might be TRBD1 or TRBD2, each matching 5 bases. V lost 2 bases to trimming and J lost 2 bases, with 10 bases between them. Germline CDR1 is SEHNR and CDR2 is FQNEAQ (reference sequence). This CDR3 has 14 amino acids. The CDR3 region has the DNA TGTGCCAGCAGCTTAACGCAGGGACCCTACGAGCAGTACTTC. Translating gives CASSLTQGPYEQYF.

As regards this clonotype: Because the CDR3 is missing its conserved closing phenylalanine or tryptophan, this is likely a read error. The genes are TRBV19 and TRBJ2-7, with 9 bases lining up with TRBD1. Germline values: CDR1 LNHDA, CDR2 SQIVND (reference sequence). CDR3 length: 14 amino acids. V trimming: 9 bases; J trimming: 3 bases; junction bases outside the gene matches: 9. This CDR3 is CASSGPGQGYEQYL. The CDR3 DNA follows: TGTGCCAGCTCCGGGCCGGGACAGGGCTACGAGCAGTACCTC.

This clonotype was seen at least ten times. The gene calls are TRBV20-1 and TRBJ2-7, with 11 bases that match TRBD1. Trimming removed 3 bases from V and 4 bases from J; junction bases left unmatched: 5. This CDR3 has 14 amino acids. Germline lookup yields CDR1 DFQATT and CDR2 SNEGSKA (reference sequence). In DNA, the CDR3 is TGCAGTGCTAGCCCCGGGACAGGGGGGTACGAGCAGTACTTC. Its protein is CSASPGTGGYEQYF.

The table lists this clonotype with a few counts. The chain uses TRBV7-9 and TRBJ1-3; 8 nucleotides line up with TRBD1. Germline trimming cut 2 bases from V and 1 base from J; bases unmatched to any gene: 4. The CDR3 is 16 residues long. Germline V lookup: CDR1 SEHNR, CDR2 FQNEAQ (reference sequence). CDR3: CASSLPDRDSGNTIYF. CDR3 nucleotides: TGTGCCAGCAGCTTACCGGACAGGGATTCTGGAAACACCATATATTTT.

A single count supports this clonotype. The chain is built from TRBV9 and TRBJ1-1; no reliable D call. CDR1 is SGDLS and CDR2 is YYNGEE in the germline V gene. The V gene lost 3 bases and the J gene lost 1 base, with 10 bases spanning the gap. The CDR3 runs to 14 residues. The CDR3 coding sequence is TGTGCCAGCAGCGGGGCGGCCAGGAACACTGAAGCTTTCTTT. Translation gives CASSGAARNTEAFF. The variable domain in full, with the rest retrieved from reference TRBV9 and TRBJ1-1, is DSGVTQTPKHLITATGQRVTLRCSPRSGDLSVYWYQQSLDQGLQFLIQYYNGEERAKGNILERFSAQQFPDLHSELNLSSLELGDSALYFCASSGAARNTEAFFGQGTRLTVV.

The chain is built from TRBV4-1 and TRBJ1-6; TRBD1 matches at 9 bases. V gave up 4 bases and J gave up 9 bases; unmatched junction bases: 7. CDR1 is MGHRA and CDR2 is YSYEKL in the germline V gene. This CDR3 has 15 residues. Here the CDR3 DNA reads TGCGCCAGCAGCCGGCCGGGACAGGGAACTTCACCCCTCCACTTT. Amino acids: CASSRPGQGTSPLHF.

This clonotype was detected ten times or more. The chain joins TRBV14 to TRBJ2-1; 8 nucleotides line up with TRBD1. The germline gives CDR1 SGHDN, CDR2 FVKESK. The CDR3 is made up of 15 amino acids. V was clipped by 0 bases and J by 2 bases; unmatched bases: 0. CDR3 bases: TGTGCCAGCAGCCAAGAACAGGGGGCCTACAATGAGCAGTTCTTC. Amino acids: CASSQEQGAYNEQFF.